The rows below give T cell receptor beta chains drawn from one sample of a study of T cells expressing NK-cell markers. One entry per CDR3 protein, without DNA, is what TCRdb gives after re-calling the 5' RACE reads. Recorded for this sample: 300,000 or so distinct CDR3 sequences. Sequencing used blood T cells: a sorted CD56 or NKG2C T cell subset, CD4+ or CD8+ T cells, or bulk PBMC T cells (not recorded which). The receptors were sampled from a woman aged 18-69 years in good health. CDR3s include the opening cysteine and the closing phenylalanine or tryptophan. The order of the fields is V gene, J gene, CDR3 protein.

TRBV12-2,TRBJ2-2,CASRLYPGELFF
TRBV5-1,TRBJ2-1,CASSHTEGGNEQFF
TRBV5-4,TRBJ2-1,CASSLHGGNYNEQFF
TRBV29-1,TRBJ2-1,CSASRLAEANEQFF
TRBV2,TRBJ2-7,CASSPRGGSYEQYF
TRBV21-1,TRBJ1-1,CASSTSGGSTEAFF
TRBV6-5,TRBJ2-3,CASSYSSSGRGADTQYF
TRBV6-1,TRBJ2-7,CASNSPGLASSYEQYF
TRBV5-1,TRBJ2-7,CASNPGGGYEQYF
TRBV28,TRBJ2-7,CASSSGGGTPERYF
TRBV25-1,TRBJ2-1,CASRGASGRSYNEQFF
TRBV20-1,TRBJ1-2,CSARVSRDYGYTF
TRBV3-1,TRBJ2-5,CASRDGQETQYF
TRBV5-5,TRBJ1-2,CASMTGANYGYTF
TRBV6-1,TRBJ1-5,CASSPAGANQPQHF
TRBV7-2,TRBJ1-3,CASSLGPSGAGNTIYF
TRBV7-2,TRBJ2-1,CASSFARGLHSGFF
TRBV28,TRBJ2-7,CASSRGGRTGEQYF
TRBV20-1,TRBJ2-3,CSQRPGGKDTQYF
TRBV15,TRBJ2-3,CATSRPSRAGGPDTQYF
TRBV11-1,TRBJ1-1,CASSPGTGIPKLNTEAFF
TRBV6-5,TRBJ1-5,CASSYGWDSNQPQHF
TRBV18,TRBJ1-1,CASSRRDGDTEAFF
TRBV12-3/TRBV12-4,TRBJ1-2,CASRNRGQFGGYTF
TRBV24-1,TRBJ2-1,CATSDLSGRFVDRGRNEQFF
TRBV6-1,TRBJ2-7,CASDRGYEQYF
TRBV20-1,TRBJ2-3,CSARDRNRGTDTQYF
TRBV20-1,TRBJ1-2,CSASGGQALTNYGYTF
TRBV11-2,TRBJ1-2,CASSLAGFYGYTF
TRBV15,TRBJ1-4,CATSRDLGTGLEKLFF
TRBV7-9,TRBJ1-4,CASSLDGGPDEKLFF
TRBV12-3/TRBV12-4,TRBJ1-1,CASISGRSGAFF
TRBV6-5,TRBJ1-1,CASLGMNTEAFF
TRBV5-6,TRBJ1-4,CASSFGNEKLFF
TRBV20-1,TRBJ2-5,CSASVPGGRETQYF
TRBV5-1,TRBJ2-7,CASSSRLDEQYF
TRBV19,TRBJ2-1,CASSIPANNEQFF
TRBV24-1,TRBJ2-7,CATSEGFNYEQYF
TRBV7-2,TRBJ2-1,CASSFGADNEQFF
TRBV18,TRBJ2-1,CASSRLPASGGNNEQFF
TRBV4-2,TRBJ1-4,CASSQGYTGRDEKLFF
TRBV29-1,TRBJ2-5,CSVGSGSGGETQYF